A single sample is the source of the 5 T cell receptor beta chains below, sequenced in a study of a mutant IDH1 vaccine in newly diagnosed glioma. TCRdb's table, derived via immunoSEQ multiplex PCR, lists solely in-frame clones and lacks some. The table records approximately 43,000 clones, approximately 92% of them present only once. Time point in this sample: week 35, safety follow-up. Every vaccine dose comprised 300 ug of mutant IDH1 20-mer peptide plus topical imiquimod. Their cognate antigens are unknown. The sample here was PBMCs, taken from a glioma patient whose treatment included an IDH1 peptide vaccine. The receptors come from a man between 40 and 49 years old with glioma.

The V gene is TRBV4-1, the J gene TRBJ2-7, with TRBD1 identical over 9 bases. The V segment lost 1 base and the J segment 7 bases; nucleotides outside the gene matches: 5. The CDR3 runs 14 residues. Germline CDR1 and CDR2: MGHRA and YSYEKL. CDR3 bases: TGCGCCAGCAGCCAAGTTGGGACAGGGTATGAGCAGTACTTC. Protein product: CASSQVGTGYEQYF.

The chain is built from TRBV30 and TRBJ1-1; 7 bases match TRBD1. J gave up 4 bases and V 2 bases, and 13 bases lay outside the gene matches. CDR1 is GTSNPN, CDR2 SVGIG, per germline (reference sequence). The CDR3 extends over 16 amino acids. CDR3 loop: CAWSLTLNRGSTEAFF. CDR3 nucleotides: TGTGCCTGGAGTCTTACTCTTAACAGGGGATCCACTGAAGCTTTCTTT.

The chain uses TRBV6-6 and TRBJ2-3; 7 bases align to TRBD1. CDR3 length equals 14 residues. Germline V gene data show CDR1 as MNHNY and CDR2 as SVGAGI (reference sequence). V was pared by 4 bases and J by 4 bases, with 5 bases of the junction left unmatched. The CDR3 sequence is CASSSPTGSDTQYF. As DNA, the CDR3 is TGTGCCAGCAGTTCCCCGACAGGGTCAGATACGCAGTATTTT.

This chain joins TRBV5-4 and TRBJ1-2; D is unclear. There are 15 residues in the CDR3. Per the germline V gene, CDR1 is SGHNT and CDR2 is YYREEE (reference sequence). V gave up 1 base and J gave up 0 bases, with 10 bases separating them. The CDR3, as DNA: TGTGCCAGCAGCTTGATGGGTATCCCTAACTATGGCTACACCTTC. This codes for CASSLMGIPNYGYTF.

This chain joins TRBV7-9 and TRBJ1-2; possibly TRBD1 for D (5 bases). This CDR3 has 15 amino acids. CDR1 is SEHNR, CDR2 FQNEAQ, per germline (reference sequence). The V gene lost 4 bases and the J gene lost 0 bases, with 12 bases spanning the gap. CDR3: CASSSPQGSNYGYTF. The CDR3 DNA reads TGTGCCAGCAGCTCACCCCAGGGTTCTAACTATGGCTACACCTTC.